This paragraph reports one TCR beta chain. Its target is unknown. This sample was taken from a study of neoadjuvant anti-PD-1 for oral cavity cancer. PBMC libraries mostly used 400 to 550 ng of input genomic DNA, with six replicates per sample. Some clones are missing from TCRdb's copy, which holds only in-frame ones; the method was immunoSEQ multiplex PCR. The table shows about 14,000 clones, with about 70% occurring only once. This CDR3 is 15 amino acids long. V lost 8 bases to trimming and J lost 5 bases; unmatched junction nucleotides: 7. Germline CDR1 and CDR2: MNHEY and SMNVEV (reference sequence). Study findings and constraints: Higher pretreatment Treg/Th17 ratios tracked higher pretreatment blood clonality.

This sequence originates from a person aged 40 to 85 with oral cavity squamous cell carcinoma. This chain uses TRBV27 with TRBJ2-5; 14 bases align to TRBD2. Sequencing used PBMCs, obtained before nivolumab (anti-PD-1) treatment. The CDR3 region is CASGRTSGRRETQYF. In DNA, the CDR3 is TGTGCCAGCGGCCGGACTAGCGGGAGGAGGGAGACCCAGTACTTC.